The entry below describes one T cell receptor beta chain. No antigen is known for it. The data stem from a study of cytomegalovirus exposure and HLA in healthy donors. Study results and limitations: Researchers reported in a later analysis that a missense DCLRE1C variant was tied to TCR beta V- and J-gene trimming.

PCR employed 60 Vbeta and 13 Jbeta primers. TCRdb's copy holds only in-frame clones and misses some; the assay was immunoSEQ multiplex PCR. The sample has 120,000 to 150,000 clones, 70% to 85% seen once; the top ten hold around 9.1%. Germline CDR1 and CDR2: MNHNY and SVGAGI (reference sequence). The CDR3 spans 16 residues. The V and J ends lost 5 bases and 9 bases, in that order; junction bases with no gene match: 9. Sequencing was carried out using PBMCs. The rearrangement uses TRBV6-6 and TRBJ2-3, with 15 bases that match TRBD2. The clonotype originates from a woman aged 45 to 65 in good health and CMV-seropositive. CDR3 sequence (DNA): TGTGCCAGCAGTAGGGGACTAGCGGGGGGTCAAGGAACGCAGTATTTT. Protein sequence: CASSRGLAGGQGTQYF.